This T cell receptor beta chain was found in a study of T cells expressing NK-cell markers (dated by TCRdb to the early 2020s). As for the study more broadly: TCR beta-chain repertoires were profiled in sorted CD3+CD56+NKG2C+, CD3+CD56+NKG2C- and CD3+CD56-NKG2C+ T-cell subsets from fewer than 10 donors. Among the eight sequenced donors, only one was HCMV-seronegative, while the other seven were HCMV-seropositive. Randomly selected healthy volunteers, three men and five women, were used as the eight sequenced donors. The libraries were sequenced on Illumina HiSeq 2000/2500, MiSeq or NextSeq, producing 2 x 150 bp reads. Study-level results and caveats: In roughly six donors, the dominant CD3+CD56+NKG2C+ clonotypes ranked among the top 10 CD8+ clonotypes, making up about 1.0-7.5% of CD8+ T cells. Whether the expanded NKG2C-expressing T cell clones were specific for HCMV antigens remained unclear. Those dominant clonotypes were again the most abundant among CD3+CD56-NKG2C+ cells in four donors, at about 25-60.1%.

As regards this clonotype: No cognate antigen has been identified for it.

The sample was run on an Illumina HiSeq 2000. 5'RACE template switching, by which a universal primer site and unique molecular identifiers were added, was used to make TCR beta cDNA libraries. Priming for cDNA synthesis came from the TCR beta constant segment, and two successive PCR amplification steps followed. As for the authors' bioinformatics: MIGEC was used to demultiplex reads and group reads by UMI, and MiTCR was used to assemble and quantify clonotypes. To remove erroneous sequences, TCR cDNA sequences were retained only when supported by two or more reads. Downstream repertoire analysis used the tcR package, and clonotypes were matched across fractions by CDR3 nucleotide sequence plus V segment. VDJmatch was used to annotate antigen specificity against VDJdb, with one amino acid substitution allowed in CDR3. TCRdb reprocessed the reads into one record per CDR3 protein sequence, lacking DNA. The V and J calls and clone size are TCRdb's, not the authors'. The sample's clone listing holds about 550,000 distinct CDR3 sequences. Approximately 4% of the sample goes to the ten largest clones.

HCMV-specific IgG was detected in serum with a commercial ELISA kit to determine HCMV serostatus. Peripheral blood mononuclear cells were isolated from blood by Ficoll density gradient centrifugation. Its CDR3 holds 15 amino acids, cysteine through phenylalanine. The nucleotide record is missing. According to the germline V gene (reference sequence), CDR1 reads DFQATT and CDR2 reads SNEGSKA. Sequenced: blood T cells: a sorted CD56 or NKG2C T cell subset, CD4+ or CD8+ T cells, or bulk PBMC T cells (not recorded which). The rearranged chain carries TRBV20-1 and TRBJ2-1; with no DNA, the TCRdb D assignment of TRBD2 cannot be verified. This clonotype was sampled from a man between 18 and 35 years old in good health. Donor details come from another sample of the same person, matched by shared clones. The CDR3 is CSARAGLSIRDEQFF.